Sequencing of this T cell receptor beta chain was carried out in a study of Graves' ophthalmopathy and Graves' hyperthyroidism. Findings and caveats of the study: Ophthalmopathy progression cases were predicted by the model with roughly 70% sensitivity and almost 75% specificity.

Using RNA transcripts, the TCR beta CDR3 regions were amplified. First-round RT-PCR relied on HTBI primers, and a second-round multiplex PCR came next. TCRdb fed the multiplex PCR reads into MiXCR, producing one record per CDR3 protein. The repertoire has hundreds of thousands of distinct CDR3 sequences, roughly 41% of them found once; the top ten carry more than 2.5%. At least ten counts were recorded for this clonotype. Its antigen is unknown. The sequencing sample was made of peripheral blood. The source is an adult man with Graves' ophthalmopathy.

The CDR3 DNA follows: TGTGCCAGCAGCTTAGGGCGGGGGTCAACTGGAAACACCATATATTTT. Protein sequence: CASSLGRGSTGNTIYF. The V gene is TRBV7-2, the J gene TRBJ1-3; maybe TRBD1 (5 bases). The CDR3 sequence is 16 residues long. CDR1 is SGHTA, CDR2 FQGNSA, per germline. V lost 1 base, J lost 2 bases, and 12 bases lay in between. Based on the CDR3 plus reference TRBV7-2 and TRBJ1-3, the full variable domain is GAGVSQSPSNKVTEKGKDVELRCDPISGHTALYWYRQSLGQGLEFLIYFQGNSAPDKSGLPSDRFSAERTGGSVSTLTIQRTQQEDSAVYLCASSLGRGSTGNTIYFGEGSWLTVV.